A single sample is the source of the 5 T cell receptor beta chains below, sequenced in a study of CD8+ T cells in alopecia areata. The authors extracted RNA and reverse transcribed it into cDNA as the sequencing template. Produced via immunoSEQ multiplex PCR; TCRdb's table is partial and in-frame only. The table has more than 90,000 clones, approximately 60% seen once; the top ten hold about 3%. Sequencing input: CD4+ T cells sorted from blood. Receptors originate from a human donor in good health.

V gene TRBV11-2 combines with J gene TRBJ2-1; 9 nucleotides agree with TRBD1. The CDR3 extends over 15 amino acids. Germline CDR1 reads SGHAT; CDR2 reads FQNNGV. The junction had 8 bases not matched to a gene; V was cut back by 5 bases and J by 6 bases. The CDR3 coding sequence is TGTGCCAGCAGCCCACCCCGGGACAGGGCCAATGAGCAGTTCTTC. Protein sequence: CASSPPRDRANEQFF.

This clone has just a few counts. This rearrangement joins TRBV29-1 to TRBJ1-1; D is unresolved. V lost 3 bases and J lost 6, with 8 bases in between. Germline loops: CDR1 SQVTM, CDR2 ANQGSEA. This CDR3 spans 11 amino acids. The CDR3 region is CSVDTLSEAFF. The CDR3 region has the DNA TGCAGCGTTGACACCCTTTCTGAAGCTTTCTTT.

The V gene is TRBV6-6, the J gene TRBJ1-5; D unclear. V was clipped by 5 bases and J by 11 bases, with 10 bases between them. CDR1 is MNHNY and CDR2 is SVGAGI in the germline V gene (reference sequence). There are 11 residues in the CDR3. CDR3 in DNA: TGTGCCAGCAGTCCGTTGGAGTCCCAGCATTTT. It encodes CASSPLESQHF.

The chain recombines TRBV27 with TRBJ1-2; D might be TRBD1 (5 bases). The V gene lost 6 bases and the J gene lost 4 bases, with 12 bases spanning the gap. Germline values: CDR1 MNHEY, CDR2 SMNVEV (reference sequence). The CDR3 sequence is 13 residues long. The CDR3 nucleotides are TGTGCCAGCAGCCCGGGACCGAGCTATGGCTACACCTTC. It is translated as CASSPGPSYGYTF.

V gene TRBV30 combines with J gene TRBJ2-1; the match to TRBD2 covers 7 bases. Germline values: CDR1 GTSNPN, CDR2 SVGIG (reference sequence). This CDR3 spans 15 amino acids. V was pared by 4 bases and J by 3 bases, with 9 bases of the junction left unmatched. The CDR3 spells CAWTESLADYNEQFF. The CDR3 DNA is TGTGCCTGGACTGAGTCCCTAGCGGACTACAATGAGCAGTTCTTC.